This T cell receptor (beta chain) was retrieved from a study of T cell changes during pregnancy in multiple sclerosis. The protocol was immunoSEQ multiplex PCR, while the TCRdb copy is restricted to in-frame clones and leaves out a portion. The table records about 100,000 clones, 92% of them present only once. From germline, CDR1 is SGHTA and CDR2 FQGNSA. Germline trimming cut 0 bases from V and 0 bases from J; bases unmatched to any gene: 8. This CDR3 region has 18 residues. The chain links TRBV7-2 to TRBJ2-7; TRBD2 matches at 10 bases. The origin of this receptor is a female donor with multiple sclerosis, enrolled in a pregnancy study. Sequencing used peripheral blood, obtained in the first trimester of pregnancy. CDR3 residues: CASSLAAGLADRSYEQYF. In DNA form, the CDR3 reads TGTGCCAGCAGCTTAGCGGCCGGACTAGCGGATCGCTCCTACGAGCAGTACTTC. The whole variable domain, remainder taken from reference TRBV7-2 and TRBJ2-7, is GAGVSQSPSNKVTEKGKDVELRCDPISGHTALYWYRQSLGQGLEFLIYFQGNSAPDKSGLPSDRFSAERTGGSVSTLTIQRTQQEDSAVYLCASSLAAGLADRSYEQYFGPGTRLTVT.